A selection of T cell receptor beta chains follows, all from one sample in a study of blood T cell repertoires in COVID-19. The table came from immunoSEQ multiplex PCR; TCRdb's copy has only in-frame clones and leaves some out. The profile covers hundreds of thousands of clones, with approximately 83% appearing a single time and around 4% taken by the ten largest. The sequencing input was PBMCs or T cells enriched from blood (not recorded which). Receptor source: a woman aged 35 to 49 with acute COVID-19. Both conserved end residues are part of each CDR3. The D gene is left open where the match is weak.

D gene: -
V gene: TRBV30
CDR3 protein: CAWTRPGGREQYF

D gene: -
V gene: TRBV6-1
CDR3 protein: CASSEDSHDTDTQYF

D gene: TRBD2
V gene: TRBV3-1/TRBV3-2
CDR3 protein: CASSQNLLAGGTGVQFF

D gene: -
V gene: TRBV9
CDR3 protein: CASSSAVGGNSPLHF

D gene: -
V gene: TRBV28
CDR3 protein: CASSRGGAGGTDTQYF

D gene: TRBD2
V gene: TRBV7-3
CDR3 protein: CASNLAGGSTDTQYF

D gene: TRBD1
V gene: TRBV5-1
CDR3 protein: CASSFSGQGQFF

D gene: -
V gene: TRBV6-5
CDR3 protein: CASKGGWGDTQYF

D gene: TRBD2
V gene: TRBV4-1
CDR3 protein: CASSPGLALGHEQYF

D gene: -
V gene: TRBV13
CDR3 protein: CASSLDLSPLHF

D gene: -
V gene: TRBV19
CDR3 protein: CASRTFTGSGGNQPQHF

D gene: TRBD2
V gene: TRBV11-1
CDR3 protein: CASSPTSGRVPYEQYF

D gene: TRBD2
V gene: TRBV9
CDR3 protein: CASSPESSGSVLSYNEQFF

D gene: -
V gene: TRBV28
CDR3 protein: CASSPPGRLGQPQHF

D gene: -
V gene: TRBV5-1
CDR3 protein: CASSFGVASTTYEQYF

D gene: -
V gene: TRBV19
CDR3 protein: CASSIERQATYNEQFF

D gene: -
V gene: TRBV28
CDR3 protein: CASSLRRPFGSNQPQHF

D gene: -
V gene: TRBV11-2
CDR3 protein: CASSLSEGGGTHFEQYF

D gene: -
V gene: TRBV28
CDR3 protein: CATGRVFETQYF

D gene: -
V gene: TRBV6-6
CDR3 protein: CASSYGANEAFF

D gene: -
V gene: TRBV13
CDR3 protein: CASSLSSSGLQFF

D gene: -
V gene: TRBV7-9
CDR3 protein: CASSLIPGTKETQYF

D gene: -
V gene: TRBV6-6
CDR3 protein: CASSSLVGVTNTEAFF

D gene: TRBD1
V gene: TRBV28
CDR3 protein: CASSSYGTGNDYEQYF

D gene: TRBD1
V gene: TRBV7-9
CDR3 protein: CASSLLGQTYQETQYF

D gene: TRBD1
V gene: TRBV27
CDR3 protein: CASSLQGNYGYTF

D gene: -
V gene: TRBV15
CDR3 protein: CATSTFRRNGYTF

D gene: -
V gene: TRBV14
CDR3 protein: CASSQEQSGDTQYF

D gene: -
V gene: TRBV18
CDR3 protein: CASSIREGNTEAFF

D gene: -
V gene: TRBV7-8
CDR3 protein: CASSRSGNTEAFF

D gene: TRBD1
V gene: TRBV28
CDR3 protein: CAALGRGLGGTDTQYF

D gene: -
V gene: TRBV7-9
CDR3 protein: CASSTHGDTGTINEKLFF

D gene: TRBD1
V gene: TRBV25-1
CDR3 protein: CASSEPGTDEAFF

D gene: -
V gene: TRBV27
CDR3 protein: CASSSPGGVGNTEAFF

D gene: -
V gene: TRBV20-1
CDR3 protein: CSARRDTEAFF

D gene: -
V gene: TRBV5-1
CDR3 protein: CASSFDWNEQFF

D gene: TRBD1
V gene: TRBV4-2
CDR3 protein: CASSQDGTGNSYNSPLHF

D gene: -
V gene: TRBV3-1/TRBV3-2
CDR3 protein: CASSQGPNGPDTQYF

D gene: TRBD1
V gene: TRBV7-9
CDR3 protein: CASSLSTGQGNQPQHF

D gene: -
V gene: TRBV18
CDR3 protein: CASSFKDTSFTDTQYF

D gene: -
V gene: TRBV2
CDR3 protein: CASSHYTTEQFF

D gene: -
V gene: TRBV12-3/TRBV12-4
CDR3 protein: CASNIPNTEAFF